Each of the 29 T cell receptor beta chains below was sequenced from the same sample in a study of shared clonotypes between healthy human individuals. The method was immunoSEQ multiplex PCR; TCRdb's version includes in-frame clones alone and lacks a portion of them. The sample includes about 2,100,000 clones, 85% to 95% of them seen just once. Only CD45RO-negative cells positively selected for CCR7 counted as naive CD8 cells, so terminally differentiated effector memory CD45RA+ cells were excluded. The sample taken for sequencing was naive CD8+ T cells from PBMCs. The source is a man aged 18 to 29 in good health. Some clones in this sample may be carry-over from other donors' samples.

This clone showed up just once. V usage is TRBV30 and J usage is TRBJ1-3; no firm D call. Germline CDR1 GTSNPN, CDR2 SVGIG (reference sequence). V was pared by 5 bases and J by 4 bases, with 9 bases between. This CDR3 is built from 12 residues. The CDR3 reads CAWGLGGNTIYF. CDR3 coding DNA: TGTGCCTGGGGCCTGGGGGGAAACACCATATATTTT.

The rearrangement uses TRBV7-8 and TRBJ2-3; D remains ambiguous. Trimming removed 1 base from V and 3 bases from J, with 5 bases in between. This CDR3 spans 13 amino acids. Germline lookup yields CDR1 SGHVS and CDR2 FQNEAQ. The chain's CDR3 is CASSLGRTDTQYF. As DNA, the CDR3 is TGTGCCAGCAGCTTAGGTAGGACAGATACGCAGTATTTT.

V is TRBV6-7 and J is TRBJ2-7; D is unresolved. TRBV6-7 is designated an ORF whose function remains uncertain. V was pared by 4 bases and J by 2 bases, with 6 bases between. The CDR3 consists of 12 residues. The CDR3 loop reads CASSFSPYEQYF. The CDR3 DNA is TGTGCCAGCAGTTTTTCCCCCTACGAGCAGTACTTC.

V and J are TRBV7-6 and TRBJ2-7; D uncertain. This CDR3 spans 14 amino acids. With 5 bases removed from V and 3 bases from J, the gap between germline ends came to 14 bases. In germline, CDR1 is SGHVS, CDR2 FNYEAQ. This chain's CDR3 is CASSLRDGVYEQYF. The CDR3 region has the DNA TGTGCCAGCAGCCTACGCGACGGTGTCTACGAGCAGTACTTC.

This chain connects TRBV7-9 to TRBJ1-1; TRBD1 aligns across 11 bases. Trimming at V came to 5 bases and at J to 2 bases, leaving 10 bases not matched to a gene. The V gene's germline CDR1 is SEHNR and CDR2 FQNEAQ (reference sequence). The CDR3 runs 17 residues. CDR3 in amino acids: CASSPYGDRGVNTEAFF. In DNA form, the CDR3 reads TGTGCCAGCAGCCCTTATGGGGACAGGGGGGTTAACACTGAAGCTTTCTTT.

The V gene is TRBV10-3, the J gene TRBJ2-7; 8 nucleotides align to TRBD1. The CDR3 spans 13 residues. V lost 10 bases and J lost 0; bases outside the gene matches: 5. CDR1 and CDR2 (germline): ENHRY, SYGVKD. CDR3: CATYDRGSYEQYF. The CDR3 bases are TGTGCCACCTACGACAGGGGCTCCTACGAGCAGTACTTC.

The chain employs TRBV5-6 and TRBJ2-1; weak D call: TRBD2 (6 bases). The germline V and J ends were trimmed by 0 bases and 14 bases, with 12 bases remaining between them. Germline CDR1 is SGHDT and CDR2 is YYEEEE. This CDR3 has 12 amino acids. The CDR3, as DNA: TGTGCCAGCAGCTTGGTGGAGGGTCCTAAGTTCTTC. Translation gives CASSLVEGPKFF.

Written as DNA, the CDR3 is TGTGCCAGCAGTGAATGGGGGGCCACCGGGGAGCTGTTTTTT. It yields the protein CASSEWGATGELFF. The chain combines TRBV25-1 with TRBJ2-2; D is possibly TRBD1 or TRBD2 (6 bases each). Trimming took 1 base from V and 4 from J, leaving 7 bases between them. CDR3 length: 14 amino acids. Germline V CDR1 and CDR2: MGHDK, SYGVNS. Based on the CDR3 plus reference TRBV25-1 and TRBJ2-2, the full variable domain is EADIYQTPRYLVIGTGKKITLECSQTMGHDKMYWYQQDPGMELHLIHYSYGVNSTEKGDLSSESTVSRIRTEHFPLTLESARPSHTSQYLCASSEWGATGELFFGEGSRLTVL.

This clone has only one observation. The chain links TRBV11-2 to TRBJ1-1; TRBD1 agrees at 9 bases. Looked up from germline, CDR1 is SGHAT and CDR2 is FQNNGV. The CDR3 totals 15 residues. V lost 3 bases and J lost 5; bases outside the gene matches: 7. This chain's CDR3 is CASSFGSTGGTEAFF. The DNA for the CDR3 is TGTGCCAGCAGCTTCGGATCGACAGGGGGGACTGAAGCTTTCTTT.

The rearrangement uses TRBV7-9 and TRBJ2-5; D not certain. The CDR3 totals 14 residues. The V and J ends lost 5 bases and 5 bases respectively, with 15 bases between them. The germline gives CDR1 SEHNR, CDR2 FQNEAQ (reference sequence). The CDR3 loop is CASSTVGPTETQYF. The CDR3 nucleotides read TGTGCCAGCAGCACGGTAGGGCCGACGGAGACCCAGTACTTC.

The rearrangement uses TRBV10-2 and TRBJ2-7; 11 bases agree with TRBD1. Germline values: CDR1 WSHSY, CDR2 SAAADI. With 4 bases clipped from V and 6 bases from J, the junction kept 5 bases outside the gene matches. CDR3 length: 14 amino acids. CDR3 in DNA: TGCGCCAGCAGTGCGGACAGGGGGCTGCTCGAGCAGTACTTC. It is translated as CASSADRGLLEQYF.

This clone was counted between two and nine times. Other DNA sequences in this specimen translate into the identical CDR3. The chain joins TRBV9 to TRBJ2-2, with 7 bases that match TRBD1. Germline values: CDR1 SGDLS, CDR2 YYNGEE. The CDR3 has 13 residues. After removal of 3 bases from V and 5 bases from J, the junction contained 1 base not matched to a gene. This CDR3 reads CASSETGTGELFF. CDR3 DNA: TGTGCCAGCAGCGAGACAGGGACCGGGGAGCTGTTTTTT. Looking up the rest from reference TRBV9 and TRBJ2-2 gives the full variable domain: DSGVTQTPKHLITATGQRVTLRCSPRSGDLSVYWYQQSLDQGLQFLIQYYNGEERAKGNILERFSAQQFPDLHSELNLSSLELGDSALYFCASSETGTGELFFGEGSRLTVL.

This clone turned up a few times. This CDR3 reads CASSPGVDTQYF. The CDR3 DNA is TGTGCCAGCAGCCCCGGGGTAGATACGCAGTATTTT. This chain joins TRBV7-9 and TRBJ2-3, with a possible D match to TRBD2 (5 bases). Germline CDR1 is SEHNR and CDR2 is FQNEAQ (reference sequence). The CDR3 covers 12 residues. The ends were cut back, 5 bases at V and 5 bases at J, with 8 bases in the middle.

V is TRBV15 and J is TRBJ2-3; 11 bases agree with TRBD2. Germline V gene data show CDR1 as LNHNV and CDR2 as YYDKDF (reference sequence). This CDR3 has 20 residues. Losses at the gene ends were 5 bases for V and 2 bases for J; bases not matched to a gene: 18. The CDR3 loop is CATSGFTATSGIFFTDTQYF. CDR3 nucleotides: TGTGCCACCAGCGGATTTACCGCGACTAGCGGGATTTTTTTCACAGATACGCAGTATTTT.

The genes are TRBV27 and TRBJ2-3; TRBD2 agrees at 7 bases. The CDR3 extends over 16 amino acids. Losses at the gene ends were 2 bases for V and 3 bases for J; bases not matched to a gene: 8. CDR1 and CDR2 (germline): MNHEY, SMNVEV (reference sequence). As DNA, the CDR3 is TGTGCCAGCAGTTTACTAGGTATCGGGGGGACAGATACGCAGTATTTT. Its translation is CASSLLGIGGTDTQYF.

This clone was seen a few times. The gene calls are TRBV28 and TRBJ1-2, with D possibly being TRBD1 (5 bases). Germline CDR1 MDHEN, CDR2 SYDVKM. The V end was cut by 3 bases, the J end by 2 bases, with 10 bases between. The CDR3 loop spans 14 amino acids. The CDR3 spells CASSLGDANYGYTF. Written as DNA, the CDR3 is TGTGCCAGCAGTTTGGGGGACGCGAACTATGGCTACACCTTC.

V and J are TRBV7-9 and TRBJ1-5, with TRBD1 matching over 10 bases. The V gene end was trimmed by 4 bases and the J gene end by 12 bases; junction bases not matched to a gene: 12. Germline CDR1 is SEHNR and CDR2 is FQNEAQ (reference sequence). The CDR3 is 15 amino acids. The CDR3 is CASSSLTGGFSDQHF. In nucleotides, the CDR3 is TGTGCCAGCAGCTCCTTGACAGGGGGCTTTTCTGACCAGCATTTT.

This rearrangement joins TRBV25-1 to TRBJ1-1; D remains unclear. V was shortened by 3 bases and J by 3 bases, with 20 bases between the two germline ends. Per germline, CDR1 MGHDK and CDR2 SYGVNS. CDR3 size: 17 residues. In DNA, the CDR3 is TGTGCCAGCAGTGATGTCAAGGACCCCCAGGATCACACTGAAGCTTTCTTT. Amino acid sequence: CASSDVKDPQDHTEAFF. Full variable domain (rest looked up from reference TRBV25-1 and TRBJ1-1): EADIYQTPRYLVIGTGKKITLECSQTMGHDKMYWYQQDPGMELHLIHYSYGVNSTEKGDLSSESTVSRIRTEHFPLTLESARPSHTSQYLCASSDVKDPQDHTEAFFGQGTRLTVV.

V and J are TRBV4-3 and TRBJ2-1, with TRBD2 matching over 12 bases. This CDR3 contains 17 residues. V lost 1 base, J lost 8 bases, and 9 bases stayed unmatched. CDR1 LGHNA and CDR2 YSLEER come from the germline V gene. CDR3 residues: CASSQGLAGENKYEQFF. Written as DNA, the CDR3 is TGCGCCAGCAGCCAAGGACTAGCGGGAGAAAATAAATATGAGCAGTTCTTC.

This chain joins TRBV28 and TRBJ2-5; 12 nucleotides line up with TRBD2. The CDR3 covers 16 residues. With V trimmed by 6 bases and J by 4 bases, 9 bases remained unmatched. Germline CDR1 and CDR2: MDHEN and SYDVKM. Here the CDR3 reads CASSAGLAGGLETQYF. CDR3 nucleotide sequence: TGTGCCAGCAGCGCAGGGCTAGCGGGAGGGCTAGAGACCCAGTACTTC.

A word on this clone: The sample has other DNA sequences that encode this CDR3 too. The J gene is TRBJ2-1, the V gene TRBV7-3, with TRBD2 matching 7 bases. The CDR3 extends over 15 amino acids. Germline V lookup: CDR1 SGHTA, CDR2 FQGTGA. Trimming removed 0 bases from V and 7 bases from J; junction bases left unmatched: 6. The CDR3 loop reads CASSLTGGSLNEQFF. The CDR3 DNA is TGTGCCAGCAGCTTAACAGGCGGGAGCTTGAATGAGCAGTTCTTC.

The V and J genes are TRBV30 and TRBJ2-7, with 9 bases lining up with TRBD1. J gave up 6 bases and V 5 bases, and 11 bases lay outside the gene matches. The germline CDR1 and CDR2 sequences are GTSNPN and SVGIG (reference sequence). CDR3 size: 14 residues. This CDR3 reads CAWYNTGGNSEQYF. In DNA form, the CDR3 reads TGTGCCTGGTACAACACAGGGGGCAACTCCGAGCAGTACTTC.

V gene TRBV7-9 combines with J gene TRBJ2-1, with D maybe TRBD1 (5 bases). This CDR3 contains 16 residues. Trimming cost V 1 base and J 3 bases, with 13 bases left between them. Looked up from germline, CDR1 is SEHNR and CDR2 is FQNEAQ (reference sequence). CDR3 region: CASSLGSTDNYNEQFF. The CDR3 DNA follows: TGTGCCAGCAGCTTAGGTTCGACGGACAACTACAATGAGCAGTTCTTC.

The chain recombines TRBV2 with TRBJ2-5; no definite D call. The CDR3 sequence is 13 residues long. With 3 bases removed from V and 4 bases from J, the gap between germline ends came to 9 bases. Germline V gene lookup returns CDR1 SNHLY and CDR2 FYNNEI. CDR3 bases: TGTGCCAGCAGTGAGGTGGCAGGAGAGACCCAGTACTTC. Translated: CASSEVAGETQYF.

This rearrangement joins TRBV27 to TRBJ2-7; the match to TRBD1 covers 9 bases. V was clipped by 6 bases and J by 2 bases; unmatched bases: 14. Germline CDR1 reads MNHEY; CDR2 reads SMNVEV (reference sequence). This CDR3 is 17 amino acids long. The CDR3 reads CASSTTGGGFTTYEQYF. The CDR3 bases are TGTGCCAGCAGCACGACAGGGGGTGGGTTTACCACCTACGAGCAGTACTTC.

The rearrangement uses TRBV5-4 and TRBJ2-3; no firm D call. The CDR3 runs 15 residues. Germline V gene lookup returns CDR1 SGHNT and CDR2 YYREEE (reference sequence). Trimming removed 3 bases from V and 3 bases from J, with 14 bases in between. The DNA of the CDR3 is TGTGCCAGCAGCTCCGCTTATCCCTTGACAGATACGCAGTATTTT. Amino acids: CASSSAYPLTDTQYF. Drawing the rest from reference TRBV5-4 and TRBJ2-3, the complete variable domain is ETGVTQSPTHLIKTRGQQVTLRCSSQSGHNTVSWYQQALGQGPQFIFQYYREEENGRGNFPPRFSGLQFPNYSSELNVNALELDDSALYLCASSSAYPLTDTQYFGPGTRLTVL.

This chain links TRBV9 with TRBJ2-2, with D unresolved. CDR1 is SGDLS and CDR2 is YYNGEE in the germline V gene. The CDR3 loop spans 14 amino acids. V lost 3 bases and J 4 bases, leaving 10 bases between the germline ends. The CDR3 loop reads CASSARAITGELFF. The CDR3 bases are TGTGCCAGCAGCGCTCGGGCTATCACCGGGGAGCTGTTTTTT.

The J gene is TRBJ2-1, the V gene TRBV7-9; 7 bases align to TRBD2. V lost 3 bases, J lost 8 bases, and 10 bases stayed unmatched. The CDR3 runs to 15 residues. CDR1 and CDR2 from the germline V gene are SEHNR and FQNEAQ (reference sequence). The CDR3 coding sequence is TGTGCCAGCAGCTTCGGGTGGGAGGGCCTTGATGAGCAGTTCTTC. Translated, it gives CASSFGWEGLDEQFF.

The V call is TRBV13, the J call TRBJ2-3; D is possibly TRBD2 (6 bases). Between the trimmed V and J ends, which lost 3 bases and 0 bases, there was a span of 10 bases. In germline, CDR1 is PRHDT, CDR2 FYEKMQ (reference sequence). The CDR3 sequence is 15 residues long. The CDR3 is CASSLRGSSTDTQYF. As DNA, the CDR3 is TGTGCCAGCAGCTTGCGGGGTTCGAGCACAGATACGCAGTATTTT.